This TCR beta chain emerged from a study of blood T cell repertoires in COVID-19. In the authors' methods: The assay estimated nucleated cells by amplifying reference gene primers. Assay used: immunoSEQ multiplex PCR; TCRdb lists only in-frame clones, some missing. Clone size and the V and J calls come from that table; the DNA yielded D and trimming. The sample consists of some 58,000 clones, approximately 80% of them appearing once. CDR1 and CDR2 from the germline V gene are MNHEY and SVGAGI. The CDR3 loop spans 12 amino acids. V lost 6 bases, J lost 5 bases, and 10 bases lay in between. The sample comprised peripheral blood. This clonotype was obtained from a man between 50 and 59 years old with COVID-19, enrolled during active disease. The V call is TRBV6-5, the J call TRBJ1-2; a possible D gene is TRBD1 (5 bases). The CDR3 DNA is TGTGCCAGCAGGTCAGGGATGTATGGCTACACCTTC. It yields the protein CASRSGMYGYTF.